This T cell receptor beta chain was recorded in a study of cytomegalovirus exposure and HLA in healthy donors. The study ran its PCR with 60 Vbeta and 13 Jbeta primers. Sequencing used immunoSEQ multiplex PCR; TCRdb keeps in-frame clones, though not all of them. In the table there are more than 150,000 clones, about 90% of which are singletons. Germline assignment: CDR1 SGHRS and CDR2 YFSETQ. CDR3 length: 13 amino acids. Trimming at V came to 9 bases and at J to 3 bases, leaving 3 bases not matched to a gene. For this clone: Its antigen is as yet unknown.

General study points: Associated with cytomegalovirus, according to the listing, were 150 to 200 TCR beta chains. Productive status was seen about 90% or about 30% of the time for most TCR beta V segments in an earlier analysis. The study dropped some indistinguishable V segments, TRBV6-2 and TRBV6-3 among them.

The sequencing input was PBMCs. The TCR sequence derives from a girl less than two years old in good health and CMV-seronegative. The chain recombines TRBV5-1 with TRBJ2-2; 9 nucleotides line up with TRBD2. The CDR3 here is CATRTSDTGELFF. CDR3 DNA sequence: TGCGCCACCAGGACTAGCGACACCGGGGAGCTGTTTTTT.